This TCR beta chain is drawn from a study of a mutant IDH1 vaccine in newly diagnosed glioma. Study-level background: Patients began vaccination 4-6 weeks after radiotherapy alone, or with temozolomide cycles. Of the patients given treatment, roughly 62% were male and 37.5% were female, and a mean age of around 44 years was recorded. Study results and caveats: The study observed vaccine-induced immune responses in approximately 93% of patients.

Sequencing used immunoSEQ multiplex PCR; TCRdb keeps in-frame clones, though not all of them. The table has 30,000 to 40,000 clones, roughly four fifths seen once. Stated time point: week 5, during vaccination. Doses of 300 ug of mutant IDH1 20-mer peptide were given with topical imiquimod. Donor tumors were new WHO grade 3 or 4 IDH1-mutant, ATRX-lost astrocytomas. This CDR3 has 14 residues. Germline V lookup: CDR1 GTSNPN, CDR2 SVGIG (reference sequence). Trimming removed 5 bases from V and 5 bases from J, with 16 bases in between. Turning to this clone: Antigen unknown.

This chain links TRBV30 with TRBJ2-1; D is perhaps TRBD2 (5 bases). This clonotype originated in a man aged 50 or older with glioma. The sample consisted of PBMCs, taken from a glioma patient whose treatment included an IDH1 peptide vaccine. CDR3 bases: TGTGCCTGGGGCCCCGAAGCGGCCGACAATGAGCAGTTCTTC. Amino acid sequence: CAWGPEAADNEQFF.